This paragraph reports one T cell receptor (beta chain). A junction boundary mismatches the germline segment, possibly from a read error. The data are from a study of T cell responses to AZD1222 COVID-19 vaccine. Germline assignment: CDR1 SQVTM and CDR2 ANQGSEA. The CDR3 is 14 residues long. TCRdb keeps only in-frame clones here, not all; method: immunoSEQ multiplex PCR. The table has under 150,000 clones, around nine tenths seen once. Pooling covered second doses at about 4 or about 12 weeks. The receptor was derived from an adult who received the AZD1222 COVID-19 vaccine. Sequenced material: peripheral blood, taken 28 days after the second AZD1222 dose. The chain recombines TRBV29-1 with TRBJ1-1; D not resolved. The CDR3: CSVGEDLGWTEAFF. The CDR3 DNA sequence: TGCAGTGTTGGAGAGGACTTAGGGTGGACTGAAGCTTTCTTT.